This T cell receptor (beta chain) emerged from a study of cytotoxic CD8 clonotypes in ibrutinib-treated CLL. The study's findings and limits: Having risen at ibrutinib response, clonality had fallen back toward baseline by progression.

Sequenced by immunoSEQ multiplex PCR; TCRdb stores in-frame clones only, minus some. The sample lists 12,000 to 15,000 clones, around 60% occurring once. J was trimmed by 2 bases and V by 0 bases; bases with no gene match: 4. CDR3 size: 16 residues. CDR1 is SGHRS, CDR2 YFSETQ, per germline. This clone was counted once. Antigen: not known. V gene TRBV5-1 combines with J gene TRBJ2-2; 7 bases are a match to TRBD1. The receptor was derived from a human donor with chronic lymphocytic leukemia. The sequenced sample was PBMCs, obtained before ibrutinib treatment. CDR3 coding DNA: TGCGCCAGCAGCTTGGCGGCAGGGGGAAACACCGGGGAGCTGTTTTTT. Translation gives CASSLAAGGNTGELFF.